The 27 T cell receptor beta chains in this list originate from one sample, sequenced in a study of OX40 agonist ivuxolimab in advanced cancers. Library generation was performed with the immunoSEQ multiplex PCR assay. TCRdb took this table from immuneACCESS and kept in-frame rearrangements with V and J called. Such tables lack part of the clones; where checked against another copy, unresolved V genes explain under half of the gap, and the rest is unexplained. Recorded for this sample are approximately 59,000 clones; about 85% of them occurred a single time. Clones ranked in the top ten supply around 3.4% of the sample. The sample in question was CD4+ or CD8+ T cells sorted from blood, obtained in a trial of the OX40 agonist ivuxolimab. The origin of the receptors is an adult with an advanced solid tumor such as melanoma, head and neck, liver or kidney cancer.

This clone was found once. This rearrangement joins TRBV19 to TRBJ1-1; the D is unclear. Trimming took off 10 bases at V and 1 base at J, with 19 bases between the two ends. CDR1 is LNHDA, CDR2 SQIVND, per germline (reference sequence). The CDR3 spans 15 residues. The CDR3 DNA sequence: TGTGCCACTAGACCCTCGGTTGAGGGGAACACTGAAGCTTTCTTT. Its protein is CATRPSVEGNTEAFF.

This chain links TRBV30 with TRBJ2-6; maybe TRBD2 (6 bases). V was pared by 0 bases and J by 0 bases, with 6 bases between. Germline-derived CDR1 and CDR2 are GTSNPN and SVGIG (reference sequence). CDR3 length: 15 amino acids. The CDR3 coding sequence is TGTGCCTGGAGTGTAGCGGGCTCTGGGGCCAACGTCCTGACTTTC. It encodes CAWSVAGSGANVLTF.

The V and J genes are TRBV15 and TRBJ1-2; a possible D gene is TRBD1 (5 bases). The CDR3 contains 16 residues. The germline V gene has CDR1 LNHNV and CDR2 YYDKDF (reference sequence). V was cut by 3 bases and J by 4 bases, with 18 bases left in between. The CDR3 spells CATSSGGTDPGYGYTF. CDR3 in DNA: TGTGCCACCAGCAGCGGGGGGACCGACCCTGGCTATGGCTACACCTTC.

The chain combines TRBV28 with TRBJ1-5; the D gene is possibly TRBD1 (5 bases). Germline CDR1 reads MDHEN; CDR2 reads SYDVKM. The CDR3 runs to 15 residues. Trimming removed 3 bases at V and 5 bases at J, with 14 bases between. The CDR3 nucleotides are TGTGCCAGCAGTTTGCCCCGACAGACTGATCAGCCCCAGCATTTT. The encoded protein is CASSLPRQTDQPQHF.

The chain combines TRBV7-2 with TRBJ2-3, with 7 bases matching TRBD1. With 6 bases clipped from V and 3 bases from J, the junction kept 6 bases outside the gene matches. Germline values: CDR1 SGHTA, CDR2 FQGNSA. CDR3 length: 14 residues. CDR3 sequence: CASRPGQSTDTQYF. The CDR3 coding sequence is TGTGCCAGCAGGCCGGGACAGTCAACAGATACGCAGTATTTT. Drawing the rest from reference TRBV7-2 and TRBJ2-3, the complete variable domain is GAGVSQSPSNKVTEKGKDVELRCDPISGHTALYWYRQSLGQGLEFLIYFQGNSAPDKSGLPSDRFSAERTGGSVSTLTIQRTQQEDSAVYLCASRPGQSTDTQYFGPGTRLTVL.

DNA of the CDR3: TGTGCCAGCAGTGGTTTCGTCAGGCAGTCACCCCTCCACTTT. Translating gives CASSGFVRQSPLHF. The chain is built from TRBV2 and TRBJ1-6; D remains ambiguous. Germline CDR1 reads SNHLY; CDR2 reads FYNNEI. With 4 bases removed from V and 10 bases from J, the gap between germline ends came to 14 bases. This CDR3 has 14 amino acids.

This chain connects TRBV6-1 to TRBJ2-5; D assignment may be TRBD1 or TRBD2 (5 bases each). The assigned J gene may be wrong: the sequence end matches TRBJ2-7 better. The length of the CDR3 is 12 residues. Germline CDR1 reads MNHNS; CDR2 reads SASEGT. The CDR3 reads CASSQGPYEQYF. The CDR3 bases are TGTGCCAGCAGCCAGGGACCCTACGAGCAGTACTTC.

The V and J genes are TRBV28 and TRBJ2-1; D uncertain. The CDR3 sequence is 11 residues long. The germline gives CDR1 MDHEN, CDR2 SYDVKM. Trimming removed 8 bases at V and 1 base at J, with 3 bases between. CDR3 in DNA: TGTGCCAGCGAATCCTACAATGAGCAGTTCTTC. It is translated as CASESYNEQFF.

This clone was picked up a small number of times. V gene TRBV18 combines with J gene TRBJ1-1; D call uncertain. V lost 5 bases, J lost 6 bases, and 7 bases lay in between. Looked up from germline, CDR1 is KGHSH and CDR2 is LQKENI. This CDR3 comprises 11 residues. CDR3 region: CASSLVAEAFF. The CDR3 DNA reads TGTGCCAGCTCATTGGTCGCTGAAGCTTTCTTT. Complete variable domain (other parts from reference TRBV18 and TRBJ1-1): NAGVMQNPRHLVRRRGQEARLRCSPMKGHSHVYWYRQLPEEGLKFMVYLQKENIIDESGMPKERFSAEFPKEGPSILRIQQVVRGDSAAYFCASSLVAEAFFGQGTRLTVV.

The rearrangement uses TRBV27 and TRBJ2-1, with TRBD2 as a possible D gene (5 bases). The length of the CDR3 is 15 residues. Trimming stripped 6 bases from V and 8 bases from J, with 20 bases between. Germline V CDR1 and CDR2: MNHEY, SMNVEV (reference sequence). The CDR3 protein is CASSPRVLAEDEQFF. The CDR3 nucleotides read TGTGCCAGCAGCCCTAGAGTTTTGGCGGAGGATGAGCAGTTCTTC.

The CDR3 DNA reads as TGTGCCAGCAGTTCGGGGGCTAGCGGGATCCGAAAGACCCAGTACTTC. Amino acids: CASSSGASGIRKTQYF. The rearrangement joins TRBV28 to TRBJ2-5; TRBD2 aligns across 9 bases. The CDR3 runs 16 residues. V lost 4 bases to trimming and J lost 6 bases; unmatched junction nucleotides: 12. The germline CDR1 and CDR2 sequences are MDHEN and SYDVKM.

This chain uses TRBV19 with TRBJ1-2; 8 bases agree with TRBD1. CDR1 is LNHDA and CDR2 is SQIVND in the germline V gene (reference sequence). The CDR3 sequence is 14 residues long. J gave up 7 bases and V 8 bases, and 12 bases lay outside the gene matches. The CDR3: CASWDRQRVGGYTF. The CDR3 DNA sequence: TGTGCCAGTTGGGACAGGCAGCGCGTTGGTGGCTACACCTTC.

The chain is built from TRBV28 and TRBJ2-7; TRBD2 aligns across 11 bases. The CDR3 consists of 15 residues. Looked up from germline, CDR1 is MDHEN and CDR2 is SYDVKM. V was pared by 8 bases and J by 5 bases, with 11 bases of the junction left unmatched. As DNA, the CDR3 is TGTGCCAGCGGTCAGACTAGCGGGACGAATCACGAGCAGTACTTC. Protein product: CASGQTSGTNHEQYF.

This chain joins TRBV19 and TRBJ1-1; maybe TRBD1 (5 bases). The CDR3 length is 14 residues. Germline V gives CDR1 LNHDA, CDR2 SQIVND (reference sequence). V was pared by 5 bases and J by 9 bases, with 19 bases between. The chain's CDR3 is CASSLGGRGVQAFF. CDR3 sequence (DNA): TGTGCCAGTAGTCTCGGGGGTCGGGGGGTTCAAGCTTTCTTT.

The chain combines TRBV4-1 with TRBJ1-2; D not certain. In germline, CDR1 is MGHRA, CDR2 YSYEKL. V was clipped by 5 bases and J by 1 base, with 14 bases between them. The CDR3 extends over 15 amino acids. CDR3 sequence (DNA): TGCGCCAGCAGCTACTATGCGGGCAGTAACTATGGCTACACCTTC. Protein: CASSYYAGSNYGYTF.

This chain links TRBV30 with TRBJ2-3; D perhaps matches TRBD1 (5 bases). The CDR3 extends over 16 amino acids. CDR1 and CDR2 (germline): GTSNPN, SVGIG (reference sequence). Trimming left V 3 bases short and J 1 base short, with 17 bases between. CDR3 DNA: TGTGCCTGGAGGGGGCGAGGATCTCCCCGCACAGATACGCAGTATTTT. It yields the protein CAWRGRGSPRTDTQYF.

In its sample, this clone was seen a few times. This chain joins TRBV5-1 and TRBJ2-3; TRBD2 matches 9 bases. The CDR3 covers 22 residues. Germline V CDR1 and CDR2: SGHRS, YFSETQ. J gave up 0 bases and V 0 bases, and 20 bases lay outside the gene matches. The CDR3 coding sequence is TGCGCCAGCAGCTTGGTCCCGGGAAGCGTAGGTCTAGCGGGGCTAAGCACAGATACGCAGTATTTT. Translated, it gives CASSLVPGSVGLAGLSTDTQYF.

The chain employs TRBV28 and TRBJ1-2; D is uncertain. V lost 8 bases to trimming and J lost 5 bases, with 18 bases between them. CDR1 is MDHEN, CDR2 SYDVKM, per germline. This CDR3 contains 14 residues. CDR3 region: CASHPTRAAYGYTF. CDR3 sequence (DNA): TGTGCCAGCCATCCCACCCGGGCAGCATATGGCTACACCTTC.

The CDR3 loop is CASSPQGGFSSYEQYF. As DNA, the CDR3 is TGTGCCAGCAGCCCCCAGGGGGGATTCAGCTCCTACGAGCAGTACTTC. The rearrangement uses TRBV7-9 and TRBJ2-7; possible D gene TRBD1, 7 bases. The ends were cut back, 5 bases at V and 0 bases at J, with 17 bases in the middle. There are 16 residues in the CDR3. The V gene's germline CDR1 is SEHNR and CDR2 FQNEAQ (reference sequence).

The J gene is TRBJ1-1, the V gene TRBV6-5, with D unclear. The V gene lost 0 bases and the J gene lost 6 bases, with 11 bases spanning the gap. Germline-derived CDR1 and CDR2 are MNHEY and SVGAGI. The CDR3 has 14 residues. Here the CDR3 reads CASSYSSGLAEAFF. Written as DNA, the CDR3 is TGTGCCAGCAGTTACTCATCGGGGTTGGCTGAAGCTTTCTTT.

This chain uses TRBV7-9 with TRBJ2-2, with TRBD2 as a possible D gene (6 bases). Germline CDR1 reads SEHNR; CDR2 reads FQNEAQ (reference sequence). The CDR3 runs 18 residues. Trimming took 4 bases from V and 7 from J, leaving 25 bases between them. The CDR3 bases are TGTGCCAGCAGCTCGTCCCTTGGCGGAGGGAGCGGTAACGGGGAGCTGTTTTTT. This translates into CASSSSLGGGSGNGELFF.

The chain uses TRBV5-4 and TRBJ2-3; D is perhaps TRBD1 (5 bases). Per germline, CDR1 SGHNT and CDR2 YYREEE (reference sequence). V gave up 4 bases and J gave up 4 bases, with 10 bases separating them. The CDR3 totals 13 residues. CDR3 in amino acids: CASSPGIADTQYF. The CDR3 DNA reads TGTGCCAGCAGCCCAGGGATCGCAGATACGCAGTATTTT.

The chain uses TRBV27 and TRBJ2-4; maybe TRBD1 (6 bases). The CDR3 has 14 amino acids. Germline CDR1 MNHEY, CDR2 SMNVEV (reference sequence). The ends were cut back, 2 bases at V and 13 bases at J, with 18 bases in the middle. The CDR3 reads CASSLNRDTRKQYF. Written as DNA, the CDR3 is TGTGCCAGCAGTTTAAACCGGGACACTAGAAAACAGTACTTC.

The rearrangement uses TRBV25-1 and TRBJ2-7; 8 bases line up with TRBD1. The CDR3 loop spans 13 amino acids. Unmatched junction bases numbered 4, after V lost 4 bases and J lost 5 bases. Germline CDR1 reads MGHDK; CDR2 reads SYGVNS. CDR3 amino acids: CASSADRVHEQYF. The DNA for the CDR3 is TGTGCCAGCAGTGCGGACAGGGTGCACGAGCAGTACTTC.

The J gene is TRBJ1-4, the V gene TRBV10-3, with D possibly being TRBD1 (5 bases). Looked up from germline, CDR1 is ENHRY and CDR2 is SYGVKD. The length of the CDR3 is 14 residues. The V end lost 6 bases, the J end lost 5 bases, and 13 bases lay between the germline ends. The CDR3 DNA reads TGTGCCATCAGGGGGGAAAGGGCGAATGAAAAACTGTTTTTT. This codes for CAIRGERANEKLFF.

This sequence joins TRBV9 and TRBJ1-2; D might be TRBD1 (5 bases). The V gene lost 2 bases and the J gene lost 0 bases, with 11 bases spanning the gap. CDR1 SGDLS and CDR2 YYNGEE come from the germline V gene. The CDR3 runs 15 residues. The CDR3 nucleotides are TGTGCCAGCAGCGTGGGGGAAGCCTCTAACTATGGCTACACCTTC. The encoded protein is CASSVGEASNYGYTF.

The chain is built from TRBV5-1 and TRBJ2-1; 10 bases are shared with TRBD2. CDR1 and CDR2 from the germline V gene are SGHRS and YFSETQ. The length of the CDR3 is 15 residues. V gave up 1 base and J gave up 12 bases; unmatched junction bases: 10. The CDR3 DNA sequence: TGCGCCAGCAGCTTGTCTACTAGCGGGAATGAAGGGCAGTTCTTC. Protein sequence: CASSLSTSGNEGQFF.